One and the same sample provided the 21 T cell receptor beta chains below, sequenced in a study of cytomegalovirus exposure and HLA in healthy donors. In the PCR, 60 Vbeta and 13 Jbeta primers were used. The protocol was immunoSEQ multiplex PCR, while the TCRdb copy is restricted to in-frame clones and leaves out a portion. The table has 150,000 or so clones, roughly 79% seen once. Specimen: PBMCs. These receptors were collected from a man in his late teens or twenties in good health and CMV-seronegative.

This chain joins TRBV5-1 and TRBJ2-5; no definite D call. CDR3 size: 13 residues. V shed 2 bases and J shed 2 bases, with 7 bases lying between them. Germline CDR1 reads SGHRS; CDR2 reads YFSETQ. CDR3 loop: CASSLSSQETQYF. CDR3 DNA sequence: TGCGCCAGCAGCTTAAGTAGTCAAGAGACCCAGTACTTC.

J is TRBJ2-2 and V is TRBV4-3; 12 nucleotides match TRBD2. V lost 4 bases and J lost 1; bases outside the gene matches: 1. The V gene's germline CDR1 is LGHNA and CDR2 YSLEER. This CDR3 contains 16 residues. The CDR3 nucleotides read TGCGCCAGCAGCCCGACTAGCGGGGGGAACACCGGGGAGCTGTTTTTT. This codes for CASSPTSGGNTGELFF.

This clone occurred a few times. The CDR3 is CASFSEGVTYEQYV. CDR3 nucleotide sequence: TGTGCCAGCTTTTCCGAGGGGGTTACCTACGAGCAGTACGTC. The V call is TRBV2, the J call TRBJ2-7, with a tentative D call TRBD1 (6 bases). This CDR3 comprises 14 residues. V lost 8 bases to trimming and J lost 2 bases, with 16 bases between them. Germline V CDR1 and CDR2: SNHLY, FYNNEI.

V usage is TRBV10-3 and J usage is TRBJ2-7; D is unresolved. CDR3 length: 8 residues. Germline lookup yields CDR1 ENHRY and CDR2 SYGVKD. CDR3 protein: CAISPGPV. CDR3 DNA: TGTGCCATCAGTCCAGGTCCCGTC.

The CDR3 region is CASSGTGGTEAFF. The CDR3 bases are TGTGCCAGCAGTGGGACAGGGGGCACTGAAGCTTTCTTT. The J gene is TRBJ1-1, the V gene TRBV2; 10 nucleotides align to TRBD1. CDR1 and CDR2 (germline): SNHLY, FYNNEI. CDR3 size: 13 residues. The V segment lost 4 bases and the J segment 4 bases; nucleotides outside the gene matches: 0.

This chain uses TRBV10-2 with TRBJ2-3; D remains ambiguous. V was pared by 5 bases and J by 2 bases, with 14 bases between. CDR1 and CDR2 from the germline V gene are WSHSY and SAAADI. The CDR3 runs to 15 residues. The CDR3 reads CASSTDLTNTDTQYF. CDR3 coding DNA: TGCGCCAGCAGTACGGATTTAACTAACACAGATACGCAGTATTTT.

This clone was observed a few times. The rearrangement joins TRBV5-1 to TRBJ2-3, with no clear D. Germline CDR1 and CDR2: SGHRS and YFSETQ. The V end was cut by 1 base, the J end by 5 bases, with 2 bases between. The CDR3 is made up of 11 amino acids. CDR3 sequence: CASSLQDTQYF. As DNA, the CDR3 is TGCGCCAGCAGCTTGCAAGATACGCAGTATTTT. Variable domain in full (rest from reference TRBV5-1 and TRBJ2-3): KAGVTQTPRYLIKTRGQQVTLSCSPISGHRSVSWYQQTPGQGLQFLFEYFSETQRNKGNFPGRFSGRQFSNSRSEMNVSTLELGDSALYLCASSLQDTQYFGPGTRLTVL.

This chain joins TRBV6-6 and TRBJ1-1; a possible D gene is TRBD1 (5 bases). CDR1 and CDR2 (germline): MNHNY, SVGAGI (reference sequence). This CDR3 has 14 amino acids. The V gene lost 2 bases and the J gene lost 4 bases, with 11 bases spanning the gap. CDR3 loop: CASSYRGQSTEAFF. Written as DNA, the CDR3 is TGTGCCAGCAGTTACAGAGGACAATCCACTGAAGCTTTCTTT.

With respect to this clone: The sample contains more than one DNA sequence encoding this CDR3. CDR3 amino acids: CASSVYSAGEAFF. The CDR3 coding sequence is TGTGCCAGCAGCGTATATTCTGCGGGTGAAGCTTTCTTT. The J gene is TRBJ1-1, the V gene TRBV9; no clear D. V was pared by 1 base and J by 7 bases, with 11 bases between. This CDR3 spans 13 amino acids. Germline CDR1 reads SGDLS; CDR2 reads YYNGEE.

The V gene is TRBV7-9, the J gene TRBJ2-1; possible D gene TRBD1, 5 bases. V lost 10 bases to trimming and J lost 10 bases, with 17 bases between them. Germline CDR1 is SEHNR and CDR2 is FQNEAQ (reference sequence). CDR3 length equals 12 residues. The CDR3 DNA reads TGTGCCATATCGAGGTTCAGACAGGAGCAGTTCTTC. This translates into CAISRFRQEQFF. The full variable domain, rest sourced from reference TRBV7-9 and TRBJ2-1, is DTGVSQNPRHKITKRGQNVTFRCDPISEHNRLYWYRQTLGQGPEFLTYFQNEAQLEKSRLLSDRFSAERPKGSFSTLEIQRTEQGDSAMYLCAISRFRQEQFFGPGTRLTVL.

This chain uses TRBV4-1 with TRBJ1-4, with 8 bases fitting TRBD1. Germline loops: CDR1 MGHRA, CDR2 YSYEKL. The CDR3 is 16 amino acids. Trimming removed 3 bases from V and 4 bases from J; junction bases left unmatched: 7. Here the CDR3 reads CASSHARDRSNEKLFF. CDR3 nucleotides: TGCGCCAGCAGCCATGCCCGGGACAGGAGTAATGAAAAACTGTTTTTT.

The chain couples TRBV7-9 to TRBJ2-3; 7 positions agree with TRBD2. The germline gives CDR1 SEHNR, CDR2 FQNEAQ (reference sequence). The junction had 10 bases not matched to a gene; V was cut back by 2 bases and J by 2 bases. The CDR3 has 17 amino acids. This CDR3 is CASSLWGLTGDTDTQYF. Written as DNA, the CDR3 is TGTGCCAGCAGCTTATGGGGACTAACGGGGGACACAGATACGCAGTATTTT.

The V and J genes are TRBV5-1 and TRBJ2-7, with D possibly being TRBD1 (5 bases). The germline CDR1 and CDR2 sequences are SGHRS and YFSETQ. Trimming left V 0 bases short and J 1 base short, with 5 bases between. The CDR3 runs 13 residues. This chain's CDR3 is CASSLDRSYEQYV. CDR3 coding DNA: TGCGCCAGCAGCTTGGACAGGTCCTACGAGCAGTACGTC.

The V call is TRBV9, the J call TRBJ1-2, with D possibly TRBD1 on 5 matching bases. The CDR3 runs 13 residues. The V gene lost 0 bases and the J gene lost 8 bases, with 11 bases spanning the gap. Germline-derived CDR1 and CDR2 are SGDLS and YYNGEE. The CDR3 protein is CASSVVVGEGYTF. The CDR3 DNA follows: TGTGCCAGCAGCGTAGTGGTAGGGGAAGGCTACACCTTC.

The chain employs TRBV9 and TRBJ1-2; no firm D call. Per germline, CDR1 SGDLS and CDR2 YYNGEE. Trimming shortened V by 0 bases and J by 7 bases, and 16 bases separated the two germline ends. The length of the CDR3 is 15 residues. Written as DNA, the CDR3 is TGTGCCAGCAGCGTAGTTTCTCCGGGATTAGGTGGCTACACCTTC. The encoded protein is CASSVVSPGLGGYTF.

This rearrangement joins TRBV11-2 to TRBJ2-2; a possible D gene is TRBD2 (5 bases). Trimming stripped 2 bases from V and 5 bases from J, with 6 bases between. CDR1 and CDR2 (germline): SGHAT, FQNNGV. There are 13 residues in the CDR3. Here the CDR3 reads CASSLTGTGELFF. In nucleotides, the CDR3 is TGTGCCAGCAGCTTAACGGGGACCGGGGAGCTGTTTTTT.

The V gene is TRBV6-5, the J gene TRBJ1-6; 7 positions agree with TRBD1. CDR1 MNHEY and CDR2 SVGAGI come from the germline V gene. The ends lost 5 bases at V and 3 bases at J; junction bases unmatched: 4. CDR3 length: 15 amino acids. The CDR3 bases are TGTGCCAGCAGTCCGACAGGGAACTATAATTCACCCCTCCACTTT. Translating gives CASSPTGNYNSPLHF.

The table lists this clone with a few counts. The rearrangement uses TRBV11-2 and TRBJ1-4, with TRBD1 matching over 8 bases. CDR1 and CDR2 (germline): SGHAT, FQNNGV. V shed 2 bases, J shed 8 bases, and the junction held 4 bases outside the gene matches. The CDR3 consists of 14 residues. The CDR3 nucleotides read TGTGCCAGCAGCTTATCGACAGGGGAGGAAAAACTGTTTTTT. It encodes CASSLSTGEEKLFF.

The CDR3 reads CASSLAISGNTIYF. CDR3 nucleotide sequence: TGTGCCAGCAGCTTAGCCATCTCTGGAAACACCATATATTTT. The chain couples TRBV7-2 to TRBJ1-3; D gene uncertain. The CDR3 is 14 amino acids. From germline, CDR1 is SGHTA and CDR2 FQGNSA. Trimming cost V 0 bases and J 0 bases, with 3 bases left between them.

V and J are TRBV2 and TRBJ2-2; 8 bases map to TRBD2. J gave up 6 bases and V 10 bases, and 13 bases lay outside the gene matches. Per the germline V gene, CDR1 is SNHLY and CDR2 is FYNNEI. The CDR3 contains 15 residues. The CDR3 sequence is CATLEGGGFPGELFF. In DNA, the CDR3 is TGTGCCACCCTGGAGGGCGGGGGGTTCCCCGGGGAGCTGTTTTTT.

The sample holds one count of this clone. The chain is built from TRBV9 and TRBJ2-2, with D hard to call. Trimming cost V 5 bases and J 5 bases, with 7 bases left between them. The CDR3 contains 12 residues. Germline-derived CDR1 and CDR2 are SGDLS and YYNGEE. DNA for the CDR3: TGTGCCAGCAGTAGACTGACCGGGGAGCTGTTTTTT. It translates to CASSRLTGELFF. Supplemented by reference TRBV9 and TRBJ2-2, the full variable domain reads DSGVTQTPKHLITATGQRVTLRCSPRSGDLSVYWYQQSLDQGLQFLIQYYNGEERAKGNILERFSAQQFPDLHSELNLSSLELGDSALYFCASSRLTGELFFGEGSRLTVL.